Listed here are 18 T cell receptor beta chains from one sample, sequenced in a study of OX40 agonist ivuxolimab in advanced cancers. Sequenced by immunoSEQ multiplex PCR; TCRdb stores in-frame clones only, minus some. The sample consists of 60,000 to 95,000 clones, about 85% of them appearing once. This sample comprised CD4+ or CD8+ T cells sorted from blood, obtained in a trial of the OX40 agonist ivuxolimab. The receptors come from an adult with an advanced solid tumor such as melanoma, head and neck, liver or kidney cancer.

V gene TRBV6-5 combines with J gene TRBJ1-6; 7 bases match TRBD1. V gave up 7 bases and J gave up 6 bases; unmatched junction bases: 9. The CDR3 extends over 15 amino acids. The V gene's germline CDR1 is MNHEY and CDR2 SVGAGI. Written as DNA, the CDR3 is TGTGCCAGCACTCGAGGGGGACAGAGTAATTCACCCCTCCACTTT. Its translation is CASTRGGQSNSPLHF.

The chain recombines TRBV18 with TRBJ2-7; D gene uncertain. The CDR3 is made up of 12 amino acids. The V end lost 1 base, the J end lost 4 bases, and 5 bases lay between the germline ends. Germline-derived CDR1 and CDR2 are KGHSH and LQKENI. The CDR3 sequence is CASSPRGYEQYF. In DNA, the CDR3 is TGTGCCAGCTCACCACGCGGATACGAGCAGTACTTC.

This chain uses TRBV29-1 with TRBJ2-1; TRBD2 aligns across 10 bases. CDR1 SQVTM and CDR2 ANQGSEA come from the germline V gene. This CDR3 region has 13 residues. Trimming removed 7 bases from V and 7 bases from J; junction bases left unmatched: 7. As DNA, the CDR3 is TGCAGCGAAGCGGGAGGGCCTTGGAATGAGCAGTTCTTC. It codes for CSEAGGPWNEQFF.

The chain joins TRBV7-6 to TRBJ2-5; D possibly corresponds to TRBD1 (8 bases). CDR3 size: 15 residues. Germline assignment: CDR1 SGHVS and CDR2 FNYEAQ. Trimming shortened V by 4 bases and J by 2 bases, and 14 bases separated the two germline ends. CDR3 bases: TGTGCCAGCAGCTGGGGGGGACAGGTACAAGAGACCCAGTACTTC. Translated: CASSWGGQVQETQYF.

The chain has TRBV6-5 and TRBJ2-7; D might be TRBD1 or TRBD2, each matching 7 bases. Germline CDR1 and CDR2: MNHEY and SVGAGI. The CDR3 extends over 16 amino acids. Between the trimmed V and J ends, which lost 4 bases and 2 bases, there was a span of 18 bases. As DNA, the CDR3 is TGTGCCAGCAGTTTCGCGCGGGGAGGGGGCGCCTACGAGCAGTACTTC. Translation: CASSFARGGGAYEQYF.

The rearrangement joins TRBV6-5 to TRBJ2-7; maybe TRBD1 (5 bases). The length of the CDR3 is 14 residues. V gave up 3 bases and J gave up 2 bases, with 11 bases separating them. Per germline, CDR1 MNHEY and CDR2 SVGAGI. The CDR3 DNA reads as TGTGCCAGCAGTTATTCGCAGGGTACCTACGAGCAGTACTTC. Translated, it gives CASSYSQGTYEQYF.

The rearrangement uses TRBV14 and TRBJ1-2; D gene uncertain. Germline V lookup: CDR1 SGHDN, CDR2 FVKESK. There are 13 residues in the CDR3. Trimming took 5 bases from V and 3 from J, leaving 10 bases between them. CDR3 DNA sequence: TGTGCCAGCAGCATCGACGGACACTATGGCTACACCTTC. It translates to CASSIDGHYGYTF. Drawing the rest from reference TRBV14 and TRBJ1-2, the complete variable domain is EAGVTQFPSHSVIEKGQTVTLRCDPISGHDNLYWYRRVMGKEIKFLLHFVKESKQDESGMPNNRFLAERTGGTYSTLKVQPAELEDSGVYFCASSIDGHYGYTFGSGTRLTVV.

J is TRBJ2-7 and V is TRBV15; D call uncertain. Trimming pared 0 bases from V and 4 bases from J, leaving 10 bases between. Germline-derived CDR1 and CDR2 are LNHNV and YYDKDF (reference sequence). This CDR3 has 14 amino acids. The CDR3 here is CATSRDIGLYEQYF. The CDR3 nucleotides read TGTGCCACCAGCAGAGATATCGGGCTTTACGAGCAGTACTTC.

This CDR3 reads CASSSSGQGYGYTF. CDR3 DNA sequence: TGCGCCAGCAGCTCCTCAGGACAGGGCTATGGCTACACCTTC. The V gene is TRBV5-1, the J gene TRBJ1-2, with TRBD1 matching over 8 bases. The CDR3 spans 14 residues. The J segment lost 4 bases and the V segment lost 3 bases, leaving 5 bases of the junction unmatched. Germline V gene lookup returns CDR1 SGHRS and CDR2 YFSETQ.

This clone was detected once. The CDR3 loop reads CASSELAGGPHEQYF. In DNA form, the CDR3 reads TGTGCCAGCAGTGAACTAGCGGGAGGGCCCCACGAGCAGTACTTC. The rearrangement joins TRBV2 to TRBJ2-7, with 12 bases identical to TRBD2. Germline loops: CDR1 SNHLY, CDR2 FYNNEI. This CDR3 is 15 amino acids long. J was trimmed by 5 bases and V by 2 bases; bases with no gene match: 4.

This chain links TRBV5-6 with TRBJ2-4; 7 bases line up with TRBD1. V was clipped by 3 bases and J by 0 bases; unmatched bases: 6. This CDR3 comprises 16 residues. The germline V gene has CDR1 SGHDT and CDR2 YYEEEE. The CDR3 nucleotides read TGTGCCAGCAGCTCGATGGGACAGCTAGCCAAAAACATTCAGTACTTC. It encodes CASSSMGQLAKNIQYF.

The chain recombines TRBV6-1 with TRBJ2-7; D is perhaps TRBD1 or TRBD2 (5 bases each). This CDR3 comprises 15 residues. Germline CDR1 reads MNHNS; CDR2 reads SASEGT. V dropped 7 bases and J dropped 0 bases, with 16 bases sitting between them. The CDR3 bases are TGTGCCAGCACTCCGGGACCATCAAGCTCCTACGAGCAGTACTTC. Its protein product is CASTPGPSSSYEQYF.

V usage is TRBV18 and J usage is TRBJ2-2, with D unresolved. With 2 bases removed from V and 4 bases from J, the gap between germline ends came to 11 bases. CDR3 length: 15 residues. CDR1 is KGHSH and CDR2 is LQKENI in the germline V gene. The CDR3 region is CASSPRDDGTGELFF. CDR3 nucleotides: TGTGCCAGCTCACCAAGAGATGATGGCACCGGGGAGCTGTTTTTT.

The chain employs TRBV29-1 and TRBJ1-1, with D hard to call. Germline-derived CDR1 and CDR2 are SQVTM and ANQGSEA. V was pared by 6 bases and J by 0 bases, with 11 bases between. This CDR3 has 13 residues. CDR3: CSVLSGMNTEAFF. In DNA form, the CDR3 reads TGCAGCGTACTGTCGGGCATGAACACTGAAGCTTTCTTT.

As DNA, the CDR3 is TGTGCCACTGGGACTAGCGGGAGAGGCGAGCAGTACTTC. Its translation is CATGTSGRGEQYF. The chain recombines TRBV19 with TRBJ2-7, with TRBD2 identical over 14 bases. V was clipped by 10 bases and J by 6 bases; unmatched bases: 5. The CDR3 has 13 amino acids. Germline lookup yields CDR1 LNHDA and CDR2 SQIVND (reference sequence).

The gene calls are TRBV11-3 and TRBJ2-3, with TRBD2 matching 7 bases. V lost 5 bases, J lost 1 base, and 12 bases stayed unmatched. The CDR3 extends over 17 amino acids. The germline gives CDR1 SGHNT, CDR2 YENEEA. CDR3 DNA sequence: TGTGCCAGCAGCGCGCGGACTAGTGATGGGGGCACAGATACGCAGTATTTT. Amino acids: CASSARTSDGGTDTQYF.

The chain couples TRBV10-2 to TRBJ1-2; no reliable D call. Germline V gene lookup returns CDR1 WSHSY and CDR2 SAAADI. The CDR3 covers 12 residues. Trimming stripped 6 bases from V and 6 bases from J, with 11 bases between. CDR3 in amino acids: CASRGDGDGYTF. In nucleotides, the CDR3 is TGCGCCAGCAGGGGAGACGGTGATGGCTACACCTTC.

The V gene is TRBV7-9, the J gene TRBJ2-1; 7 bases line up with TRBD1. Germline V gives CDR1 SEHNR, CDR2 FQNEAQ (reference sequence). There are 13 residues in the CDR3. After removal of 3 bases from V and 14 bases from J, the junction contained 10 bases not matched to a gene. As DNA, the CDR3 is TGTGCCAGCAGCTTGGACCCCGGGACAGCGAAGTTCTTC. Its protein is CASSLDPGTAKFF.